These 26 T cell receptor beta chains came from one sample sequenced in a study of glioma-infiltrating T cells. Amplification of TCR alpha and beta CDR3 regions from RNA used iRepertoire nested multiplex PCR. Each CDR3 protein is one row after TCRdb ran MiXCR on the multiplex PCR reads. The sample holds around 190,000 distinct CDR3 sequences; roughly 45% are singletons and the top ten take under 6.5%. The sample was glioma tissue, nonneoplastic brain tissue, or PBMCs (not recorded which). The source of these receptors is a human donor with low-grade glioma or glioblastoma, undergoing nonglioma brain surgery, or in good health (not recorded which).

This clonotype was counted ten times or more. This rearrangement joins TRBV28 to TRBJ1-3; no reliable D call. CDR1 and CDR2 (germline): MDHEN, SYDVKM. V lost 6 bases to trimming and J lost 0 bases, with 3 bases between them. CDR3 length: 12 amino acids. For the CDR3, the DNA is TGTGCCAGCAGCTTCTCTGGAAACACCATATATTTT. Translating it yields CASSFSGNTIYF.

This clonotype has at least ten counts. V and J are TRBV27 and TRBJ2-3; D unclear. The CDR3 is 13 residues long. Germline values: CDR1 MNHEY, CDR2 SMNVEV (reference sequence). V was pared by 0 bases and J by 6 bases, with 7 bases between. The CDR3 DNA reads as TGTGCCAGCAGTTTATCGAATAGGGATACGCAGTATTTT. Translating gives CASSLSNRDTQYF.

Points on this clonotype: Since a much larger clone is just one base distant, this may be a read error. V and J are TRBV28 and TRBJ1-4; 8 bases match TRBD1. Germline loops: CDR1 MDHEN, CDR2 SYDVKM. V was pared by 5 bases and J by 4 bases, with 6 bases of the junction left unmatched. The length of the CDR3 is 15 residues. The CDR3 spells CASSLQGGGNEKLFF. CDR3 coding DNA: TGTGCCAGCAGTCTACAGGGGGGAGGTAATGAAAAACTGTTTTTT.

Details on this clonotype: A junction end diverges from the germline sequence, so it may reflect a read error. This chain uses TRBV20-1 with TRBJ2-7, with D perhaps being TRBD1 or TRBD2 (5 bases each). Germline CDR1 and CDR2: DFQATT and SNEGSKA (reference sequence). The CDR3 loop spans 14 amino acids. Here the CDR3 DNA reads TGCAGTGCCATAAAGGGGACCCACTCCTACGAGAAGTACTTC. This codes for CSAIKGTHSYEKYF.

This clonotype was detected ten times or more. This chain connects TRBV20-1 to TRBJ2-2; 7 bases map to TRBD1. This CDR3 contains 15 residues. V gave up 1 base and J gave up 4 bases; unmatched junction bases: 6. Germline CDR1 DFQATT, CDR2 SNEGSKA (reference sequence). The CDR3 protein is CSARGDRKGTGELFF. The CDR3 DNA follows: TGCAGTGCTAGAGGGGACAGAAAAGGCACCGGGGAGCTGTTTTTT.

This sequence joins TRBV4-2 and TRBJ2-7; 10 positions agree with TRBD2. This CDR3 comprises 19 residues. V was pared by 0 bases and J by 0 bases, with 11 bases of the junction left unmatched. CDR1 LGHNA and CDR2 YNFKEQ come from the germline V gene. The CDR3 DNA reads TGTGCCAGCAGCCAAGAATTGGGGTCTAGCGGGAGATACTCCTACGAGCAGTACTTC. Residues: CASSQELGSSGRYSYEQYF.

In regard to this clonotype: An end of the junction differs from the germline gene, which may be a read error. The chain employs TRBV5-1 and TRBJ2-6, with a possible D match to TRBD1 (5 bases). The CDR3 spans 15 residues. Germline CDR1 and CDR2: SGHRS and YFSETQ. Here the CDR3 DNA reads TGCGCCAGCAGTCAGGGCGTCTCTGGGTCCAACGTCCTGACTTTC. Encoded protein: CASSQGVSGSNVLTF.

The table lists this clonotype with a few counts. In DNA, the CDR3 is TGTGCCAGCAGCCGGGGCCGGAGCACTGAAGCTTTCTTT. Its translation is CASSRGRSTEAFF. The rearrangement joins TRBV12-3 or TRBV12-4 to TRBJ1-1, with D possibly being TRBD1 (5 bases). The V gene lost 6 bases and the J gene lost 4 bases, with 12 bases spanning the gap. This CDR3 region has 13 residues.

The J gene is TRBJ2-6, the V gene TRBV6-1, with 7 bases identical to TRBD1. Germline CDR1 and CDR2: MNHNS and SASEGT. The V segment lost 5 bases and the J segment 0 bases; nucleotides outside the gene matches: 7. The CDR3 covers 17 residues. The CDR3 here is CASSLRTGASGANVLTF. For the CDR3, the DNA is TGTGCCAGCAGTCTTCGGACAGGCGCCTCTGGGGCCAACGTCCTGACTTTC.

The V gene is TRBV18, the J gene TRBJ1-6; D remains ambiguous. Looked up from germline, CDR1 is KGHSH and CDR2 is LQKENI. Trimming cost V 4 bases and J 2 bases, with 15 bases left between them. The CDR3 length is 17 residues. The CDR3 sequence is CASSRETEVTYNSPLHF. The CDR3 DNA reads TGTGCCAGCTCACGGGAAACGGAGGTGACCTATAATTCACCCCTCCACTTT. The full variable domain, in which reference TRBV18 and TRBJ1-6 provide the parts outside the CDR3, is NAGVMQNPRHLVRRRGQEARLRCSPMKGHSHVYWYRQLPEEGLKFMVYLQKENIIDESGMPKERFSAEFPKEGPSILRIQQVVRGDSAAYFCASSRETEVTYNSPLHFGNGTRLTVT.

The rearrangement joins TRBV3-1 to TRBJ2-3; tentatively, D is TRBD2 (5 bases). V was pared by 4 bases and J by 2 bases, with 13 bases between. The CDR3 has 15 amino acids. Germline V CDR1 and CDR2: LGHDT, YNNKEL (reference sequence). CDR3 in DNA: TGTGCCAGCAGCCCGGGTAGGACTGTCACAGATACGCAGTATTTT. Its translation: CASSPGRTVTDTQYF.

This clonotype has only one observation. V is TRBV7-8 and J is TRBJ2-7; D unclear. CDR3 length: 13 amino acids. Trimming left V 0 bases short and J 3 bases short, with 6 bases between. Germline CDR1 reads SGHVS; CDR2 reads FQNEAQ. CDR3 region: CASSLACGYEQYF. In DNA, the CDR3 is TGTGCCAGCAGCTTAGCCTGTGGCTACGAGCAGTACTTC.

This clonotype was detected only once. The V and J genes are TRBV6-5 and TRBJ1-1, with 8 bases identical to TRBD1. V trimming: 10 bases; J trimming: 0 bases; junction bases outside the gene matches: 10. This CDR3 is built from 15 residues. Looked up from germline, CDR1 is MNHEY and CDR2 is SVGAGI. For the CDR3, the DNA is TGTGCCACCAAACTACAGGGGGACCTGAACACTGAAGCTTTCTTT. Translating it yields CATKLQGDLNTEAFF.

This clonotype was counted at least ten times. J is TRBJ2-3 and V is TRBV20-1, with D possibly being TRBD2 (6 bases). Germline values: CDR1 DFQATT, CDR2 SNEGSKA (reference sequence). The CDR3 length is 14 residues. Trimming took off 6 bases at V and 2 bases at J, with 15 bases between the two ends. The CDR3 nucleotides are TGCAGTGCAGCAGGTAGCGGAAACACAGATACGCAGTATTTT. As protein: CSAAGSGNTDTQYF.

This clonotype was observed many times. The chain joins TRBV7-9 to TRBJ2-7; the D is unclear. Trimming cost V 6 bases and J 2 bases, with 5 bases left between them. Germline V gene sequence: CDR1 SEHNR, CDR2 FQNEAQ (reference sequence). The CDR3 contains 11 residues. The CDR3 DNA reads TGTGCCAGCAGTGCAACCTACGAGCAGTACTTC. Its protein product is CASSATYEQYF.

In its sample, this clonotype was seen many times. The V call is TRBV15, the J call TRBJ1-6; a weak D match, TRBD1 (5 bases). The CDR3 totals 15 residues. Trimming stripped 0 bases from V and 9 bases from J, with 12 bases between. The germline CDR1 and CDR2 sequences are LNHNV and YYDKDF (reference sequence). CDR3 coding DNA: TGTGCCACCAGCAGAGATCTGGGGGGAGGTTCACCCCTCCACTTT. This translates into CATSRDLGGGSPLHF.

The chain joins TRBV20-1 to TRBJ2-3; D assignment may be TRBD1 or TRBD2 (5 bases each). This CDR3 region has 13 residues. V lost 7 bases and J 5 bases, leaving 16 bases between the germline ends. CDR1 and CDR2 (germline): DFQATT, SNEGSKA (reference sequence). CDR3 residues: CSGGTSGKDTQYF. The CDR3 region has the DNA TGCAGTGGGGGGACCAGCGGAAAAGATACGCAGTATTTT.

Turning to this clonotype: Just one base apart from a much larger clone, this may be a read error. The V call is TRBV7-2, the J call TRBJ1-1, with D perhaps matching TRBD1 (5 bases). The V end lost 6 bases, the J end lost 4 bases, and 21 bases lay between the germline ends. Germline lookup yields CDR1 SGHTA and CDR2 FQGNSA. The CDR3 runs 16 residues. The CDR3, as DNA: TGTGCCAGCAGTGGTGGCAGGGAGGCCGCGAGCACTGAAGCTTTCTTT. Its translation: CASSGGREAASTEAFF.

This clonotype was counted many times. The chain is built from TRBV4-1 and TRBJ2-3; D gene unclear. Germline V CDR1 and CDR2: MGHRA, YSYEKL. The V end lost 4 bases, the J end lost 2 bases, and 22 bases lay between the germline ends. The CDR3 covers 18 residues. The CDR3 bases are TGCGCCAGCAGCCCGCCGGCGGTGGGCCGTCCATTCACAGATACGCAGTATTTT. Protein product: CASSPPAVGRPFTDTQYF.

A note on this clonotype: Relative to the germline gene, one junction end is altered; a read error may explain this. This chain connects TRBV2 to TRBJ1-2; D ambiguous. Germline V gene data show CDR1 as SNHLY and CDR2 as FYNNEI. The CDR3 runs 15 residues. CDR3 region: CASSDVTRRHYGYTF. The CDR3 DNA reads as TGTGCCAGCAGTGACGTAACGAGACGGCACTATGGCTACACATTC.

Remarks on this clonotype: Here the CDR3 omits its conserved ending phenylalanine or tryptophan, so a read error is the likely source. CDR3 nucleotide sequence: TGTGCCAGCGCCAGGGGGGTGGGCACAGATACGCAGTATCTT. Its protein product is CASARGVGTDTQYL. The genes are TRBV3-1 and TRBJ2-3; TRBD1 is a possible D gene (7 bases). V dropped 8 bases and J dropped 1 base, with 13 bases sitting between them. This CDR3 has 14 amino acids. Germline assignment: CDR1 LGHDT and CDR2 YNNKEL (reference sequence).

This chain joins TRBV9 and TRBJ1-3; D unclear. Per the germline V gene, CDR1 is SGDLS and CDR2 is YYNGEE. Trimming removed 0 bases from V and 0 bases from J, with 13 bases in between. CDR3 length: 17 amino acids. The CDR3 DNA reads TGTGCCAGCAGCGTAGACCACGGACCGGTCTCTGGAAACACCATATATTTT. It specifies CASSVDHGPVSGNTIYF.

The chain joins TRBV7-3 to TRBJ2-1; 9 bases are shared with TRBD1. The junction had 3 bases not matched to a gene; V was cut back by 0 bases and J by 3 bases. The CDR3 runs to 16 residues. Germline V gives CDR1 SGHTA, CDR2 FQGTGA. The CDR3 here is CASSLTGTGIYNEQFF. The CDR3 DNA reads as TGTGCCAGCAGCTTAACAGGGACAGGGATCTACAATGAGCAGTTCTTC.

This clonotype was picked up many times. The CDR3 sequence: CASLAGAYNEQFF. CDR3 coding DNA: TGTGCCAGTCTAGCGGGGGCCTACAATGAGCAGTTCTTC. V usage is TRBV2 and J usage is TRBJ2-1; 10 bases are shared with TRBD2. The CDR3 has 13 amino acids. After removal of 9 bases from V and 2 bases from J, the junction contained 1 base not matched to a gene. Germline values: CDR1 SNHLY, CDR2 FYNNEI.

The V and J genes are TRBV3-1 and TRBJ2-7, with no clear D. The V and J ends lost 0 bases and 3 bases respectively, with 15 bases between them. The germline gives CDR1 LGHDT, CDR2 YNNKEL (reference sequence). The CDR3 consists of 16 residues. The CDR3 loop is CASSQDLRTILYEQYF. The CDR3 coding sequence is TGTGCCAGCAGCCAAGATCTTAGAACTATCCTCTACGAGCAGTACTTC.

On this clonotype: This clone may be a read error of a much larger clone one base away. The CDR3 DNA reads as TGTGCCAGCAGTTTCCTAGCGGGAGTCTCCTACAATAAGCAGTTCTTC. This translates into CASSFLAGVSYNKQFF. This chain connects TRBV6-9 to TRBJ2-1, with 10 bases matching TRBD2. The CDR3 is made up of 16 amino acids. Germline values: CDR1 MNHGY, CDR2 SVAAGI.